A single sample is the source of the 10 T cell receptor beta chains below, sequenced in a study of blood T cell repertoires in COVID-19. This table comes from immunoSEQ multiplex PCR, and its TCRdb copy is limited to in-frame clones, with some not included. The sample includes some 38,000 clones, around 85% of them seen just once. Sequenced input: peripheral blood. The receptors come from a man between 65 and 85 years old with acute or convalescent COVID-19.

The V gene is TRBV9, the J gene TRBJ2-2; 12 positions agree with TRBD2. The CDR3 runs 15 residues. After removal of 6 bases from V and 0 bases from J, the junction contained 0 bases not matched to a gene. Germline assignment: CDR1 SGDLS and CDR2 YYNGEE. CDR3 in DNA: TGTGCCAGCACTAGCGGGAGGGCGAACACCGGGGAGCTGTTTTTT. Encoded protein: CASTSGRANTGELFF.

The rearrangement joins TRBV19 to TRBJ1-1; the D gene is possibly TRBD1 (6 bases). The V gene lost 5 bases and the J gene lost 1 base, with 11 bases spanning the gap. Per the germline V gene, CDR1 is LNHDA and CDR2 is SQIVND (reference sequence). CDR3 length equals 14 residues. The CDR3 nucleotides read TGTGCCAGTAGTGGCAGGGGCGCGAACACTGAAGCTTTCTTT. Its translation is CASSGRGANTEAFF.

The chain recombines TRBV19 with TRBJ1-2, with TRBD1 matching over 9 bases. Germline trimming cut 8 bases from V and 4 bases from J; bases unmatched to any gene: 5. Germline V gives CDR1 LNHDA, CDR2 SQIVND (reference sequence). This CDR3 spans 13 amino acids. This CDR3 reads CASRTGDVYGYTF. CDR3 bases: TGTGCCAGTCGGACAGGGGATGTCTATGGCTACACCTTC.

This clone was observed a single time. The genes are TRBV29-1 and TRBJ1-2; 10 bases match TRBD1. CDR1 and CDR2 from the germline V gene are SQVTM and ANQGSEA. The CDR3 loop spans 15 amino acids. V lost 5 bases, J lost 8 bases, and 14 bases stayed unmatched. The CDR3 loop reads CSVRGGTGASKGYTF. The CDR3 DNA follows: TGCAGCGTTAGGGGGGGGACAGGGGCCTCGAAGGGCTACACCTTC.

This clone was observed once. The rearrangement uses TRBV14 and TRBJ2-1; 14 bases align to TRBD2. V shed 4 bases, J shed 1 base, and the junction held 6 bases outside the gene matches. Germline-derived CDR1 and CDR2 are SGHDN and FVKESK. The CDR3 length is 18 residues. For the CDR3, the DNA is TGTGCCAGCAGCCCCGGGACTAGCGGGAGTAATTCCTACAATGAGCAGTTCTTC. It yields the protein CASSPGTSGSNSYNEQFF.

CDR3 amino acids: CSVEGDRGTETQYF. CDR3 sequence (DNA): TGCAGCGTAGAGGGTGACAGGGGCACAGAGACCCAGTACTTC. V usage is TRBV29-1 and J usage is TRBJ2-5; 8 bases align to TRBD1. The trim removed 6 bases at V and 4 bases at J, leaving 10 bases unmatched. The CDR3 consists of 14 residues. Looked up from germline, CDR1 is SQVTM and CDR2 is ANQGSEA.

The rearrangement uses TRBV28 and TRBJ2-1, with D uncertain. V was trimmed by 3 bases and J by 1 base, leaving 7 bases between them. CDR3 size: 14 residues. CDR1 and CDR2 from the germline V gene are MDHEN and SYDVKM. As DNA, the CDR3 is TGTGCCAGCAGTTTCGACGGGTCCTACAATGAGCAGTTCTTC. This codes for CASSFDGSYNEQFF.

The chain joins TRBV4-2 to TRBJ2-2, with a possible D match to TRBD2 (6 bases). CDR1 is LGHNA and CDR2 is YNFKEQ in the germline V gene. The CDR3 runs 16 residues. Deletions cut 4 bases from V and 1 base from J, with 13 bases between. The CDR3 is CASSRELGGNTGELFF. Written as DNA, the CDR3 is TGTGCCAGCAGCCGAGAGTTGGGAGGGAACACCGGGGAGCTGTTTTTT.

The genes are TRBV5-1 and TRBJ2-6, with 10 bases aligning to TRBD2. This CDR3 has 17 amino acids. Germline CDR1 and CDR2: SGHRS and YFSETQ. Trimming cost V 4 bases and J 3 bases; bases outside gene matches: 7. CDR3 DNA: TGCGCCAGCAGCCGTGCTAGCGGGAGTCATGGGGCCAACGTCCTGACTTTC. It codes for CASSRASGSHGANVLTF. The full variable domain, in which reference TRBV5-1 and TRBJ2-6 provide the parts outside the CDR3, is KAGVTQTPRYLIKTRGQQVTLSCSPISGHRSVSWYQQTPGQGLQFLFEYFSETQRNKGNFPGRFSGRQFSNSRSEMNVSTLELGDSALYLCASSRASGSHGANVLTFGAGSRLTVL.

The chain links TRBV5-1 to TRBJ1-3, with 10 bases that match TRBD1. CDR3 length equals 14 residues. With 4 bases clipped from V and 4 bases from J, the junction kept 2 bases outside the gene matches. The germline CDR1 and CDR2 sequences are SGHRS and YFSETQ. The DNA of the CDR3 is TGCGCCAGCAGCGGGACAGGGGACGGAAACACCATATATTTT. Residues: CASSGTGDGNTIYF. Using reference TRBV5-1 and TRBJ1-3 for the parts outside the CDR3, the full variable domain is KAGVTQTPRYLIKTRGQQVTLSCSPISGHRSVSWYQQTPGQGLQFLFEYFSETQRNKGNFPGRFSGRQFSNSRSEMNVSTLELGDSALYLCASSGTGDGNTIYFGEGSWLTVV.